A selection of T cell receptor beta chains follows, all from one sample in a study of shared clonotypes between healthy human individuals. Generated by immunoSEQ multiplex PCR, the TCRdb table keeps only in-frame clones and is missing some. Among some 1.5 million clones listed, under 99% were seen once. Input material: naive CD4+ T cells sorted from blood. The receptors stem from a man aged 30 to 45 in good health. Both conserved end residues are part of each CDR3. The D gene is left open where the match is weak. Expanded clones are given a class, and other clones once, few, many or no size at all.

clone size: NA
V gene: TRBV15
D gene: NA
J gene: TRBJ2-7
CDR3 DNA: TGTGCCACCAGCAGACGAGGCTCCTACGAGCAGTACTTC
CDR3 protein: CATSRRGSYEQYF

clone size: NA
V gene: TRBV5-1
D gene: TRBD2
J gene: TRBJ2-2
CDR3 DNA: TGCGCCAGCCACCTGTCGGGAGGGGGCACCGGGGAGCTGTTTTTT
CDR3 protein: CASHLSGGGTGELFF

clone size: once
V gene: TRBV6-5
D gene: NA
J gene: TRBJ2-7
CDR3 DNA: TGTGCCAGCAGTTACTCTAGCCAGGGACCCTACGAGCAGTACTTC
CDR3 protein: CASSYSSQGPYEQYF

clone size: once
V gene: TRBV5-4
D gene: NA
J gene: TRBJ2-3
CDR3 DNA: TGTGCCAGCAGCTCTGAACCTCAGGCTACGCAGTATTTT
CDR3 protein: CASSSEPQATQYF

clone size: NA
V gene: TRBV21-1
D gene: NA
J gene: TRBJ2-2
CDR3 DNA: TGTGCCAGCAGCAAAGTTAGGGGGTCGGACACCGGGGAGCTGTTTTTT
CDR3 protein: CASSKVRGSDTGELFF

clone size: NA
V gene: TRBV18
D gene: TRBD2
J gene: TRBJ2-1
CDR3 DNA: TGTGCCAGCTCACCGACTAGCGGGAGGGCTCTCTCCTACAATGAGCAGTTCTTC
CDR3 protein: CASSPTSGRALSYNEQFF

clone size: NA
V gene: TRBV5-1
D gene: NA
J gene: TRBJ1-1
CDR3 DNA: TGCGCCAGCAGCCGGTCAGGGAACACTGAAGCTTTCTTT
CDR3 protein: CASSRSGNTEAFF

clone size: NA
V gene: TRBV15
D gene: TRBD2
J gene: TRBJ2-3
CDR3 DNA: TGTGCCACCAGCGGAGATATCGGGACTATGCGCACAGATACGCAGTATTTT
CDR3 protein: CATSGDIGTMRTDTQYF

clone size: NA
V gene: TRBV29-1
D gene: NA
J gene: TRBJ2-3
CDR3 DNA: TGCAGCGGCTCCACAGGGAGCACAGATACGCAGTATTTT
CDR3 protein: CSGSTGSTDTQYF

clone size: NA
V gene: TRBV7-2
D gene: NA
J gene: TRBJ2-2
CDR3 DNA: TGTGCCAGCAGCTTACCGGGGCGAAGCACCGGGGAGCTGTTTTTT
CDR3 protein: CASSLPGRSTGELFF

clone size: NA
V gene: TRBV9
D gene: NA
J gene: TRBJ1-1
CDR3 DNA: TGTGCCAGCAGCCCGGTGTGGAGGGTGTCCACTGAAGCTTTCTTT
CDR3 protein: CASSPVWRVSTEAFF

clone size: NA
V gene: TRBV7-7
D gene: NA
J gene: TRBJ2-3
CDR3 DNA: TGTGCTAGCAGCTTCACAGTAACAGATACGCAGTATTTT
CDR3 protein: CASSFTVTDTQYF

clone size: NA
V gene: TRBV11-2
D gene: NA
J gene: TRBJ1-3
CDR3 DNA: TGTGCCAGCAGCACGCTGGGACTGAATGGAAACACCATATATTTT
CDR3 protein: CASSTLGLNGNTIYF

clone size: NA
V gene: TRBV11-1
D gene: TRBD2
J gene: TRBJ2-7
CDR3 DNA: TGTGCCAGCAGCTTCCCCCTGGGGAGGGTGATCTCCTACGAGCAGTACTTC
CDR3 protein: CASSFPLGRVISYEQYF

clone size: NA
V gene: TRBV28
D gene: NA
J gene: TRBJ2-7
CDR3 DNA: TGTGCCAGCAGTTTGGAGCCCGGGAGTGTCTACGAGCAGTACTTC
CDR3 protein: CASSLEPGSVYEQYF

clone size: NA
V gene: TRBV7-3
D gene: NA
J gene: TRBJ1-5
CDR3 DNA: TGTGCCAGCAGCTTAACGTCGGGTCAGCCCCAGCATTTT
CDR3 protein: CASSLTSGQPQHF

clone size: NA
V gene: TRBV5-1
D gene: NA
J gene: TRBJ2-1
CDR3 DNA: TGCGCCAGCAGCTTGAGGATAGTTGAAGGTGGCAATGAGCAGTTCTTC
CDR3 protein: CASSLRIVEGGNEQFF

clone size: NA
V gene: TRBV6-9
D gene: TRBD2
J gene: TRBJ2-7
CDR3 DNA: TGTGCCAGCAGATTCCCTAGCGGGGGAGCCTACGAGCAGTACTTC
CDR3 protein: CASRFPSGGAYEQYF

clone size: NA
V gene: TRBV18
D gene: TRBD1
J gene: TRBJ1-2
CDR3 DNA: TGTGCCAGCTCACCCCTGGGGACAGAACCCGGGGGGCGAGGCTACACCTTC
CDR3 protein: CASSPLGTEPGGRGYTF

clone size: NA
V gene: TRBV7-9
D gene: TRBD2
J gene: TRBJ2-3
CDR3 DNA: TGTGCCAGCAGCTCGACGAAGCGGGAGACCCCAGATACGCAGTATTTT
CDR3 protein: CASSSTKRETPDTQYF

clone size: NA
V gene: TRBV7-9
D gene: NA
J gene: TRBJ2-1
CDR3 DNA: TGTGCCAGCAGCTTAGGGGGGTTTCAGGGACCGATTCTCTACAATGAGCAGTTCTTC
CDR3 protein: CASSLGGFQGPILYNEQFF

clone size: NA
V gene: TRBV5-5
D gene: TRBD1
J gene: TRBJ1-2
CDR3 DNA: TGTGCCAGCAGCTCAGATTACAGGGGGGACTATGGCTACACCTTC
CDR3 protein: CASSSDYRGDYGYTF

clone size: NA
V gene: TRBV5-5
D gene: NA
J gene: TRBJ2-7
CDR3 DNA: TGTGCCAGCAGCTTGGGAACAGGGAAACACGAGCAGTACTTC
CDR3 protein: CASSLGTGKHEQYF

clone size: once
V gene: TRBV19
D gene: NA
J gene: TRBJ1-5
CDR3 DNA: TGTGCCAGTAGTATCGGGAGACAGGTATATCAGCCCCAGCATTTT
CDR3 protein: CASSIGRQVYQPQHF

clone size: NA
V gene: TRBV10-2
D gene: TRBD2
J gene: TRBJ2-7
CDR3 DNA: TGCGCCAGCGCCACCGATACCAGACTAGCGGGAGGGCGGGAGCAGTACTTC
CDR3 protein: CASATDTRLAGGREQYF

clone size: NA
V gene: TRBV10-3
D gene: NA
J gene: TRBJ2-1
CDR3 DNA: TGTGCCATCGGTTTAGATGAGCAGTTCTTC
CDR3 protein: CAIGLDEQFF

clone size: NA
V gene: TRBV6-6
D gene: NA
J gene: TRBJ2-7
CDR3 DNA: TGTGCCAGCAGTTACCAGGGACAATCCTACGAGCAGTACTTC
CDR3 protein: CASSYQGQSYEQYF

clone size: NA
V gene: TRBV9
D gene: NA
J gene: TRBJ2-7
CDR3 DNA: TGTGCCAGCAGCGTAGAGTCAGACCCCTACGAGCAGTACTTC
CDR3 protein: CASSVESDPYEQYF

clone size: NA
V gene: TRBV5-8
D gene: TRBD1
J gene: TRBJ1-2
CDR3 DNA: TGTGCCTGCGTCCGGGACAGGGCGACTGGCTACACCTTC
CDR3 protein: CACVRDRATGYTF

clone size: NA
V gene: TRBV28
D gene: NA
J gene: TRBJ1-5
CDR3 DNA: TGTGCCAGCAGTACTACTATCACAGGAGATGGGCATTTT
CDR3 protein: CASSTTITGDGHF

clone size: NA
V gene: TRBV7-3
D gene: TRBD1
J gene: TRBJ2-1
CDR3 DNA: TGTGCCAGCAGCCTAACCCCGGGGACAGGGCGTAATGAGCAGTTCTTC
CDR3 protein: CASSLTPGTGRNEQFF

clone size: NA
V gene: TRBV7-9
D gene: NA
J gene: TRBJ1-2
CDR3 DNA: TGTGCCAGCAGCTTTAACGGGGCCTATGGCTACACCTTC
CDR3 protein: CASSFNGAYGYTF